The 28 T cell receptor delta chains given below trace back to one sample, sequenced in a study of gamma-delta T cells after stem cell transplantation. TCRdb re-processed the RT-PCR reads using CATT. The sample has some 10,000 delta-chain clones, about 1.2% seen once; the top ten hold around a tenth. Source material: gamma-delta T cells. The receptor set was obtained from a human donor. It is not recorded whose cells these are; they may come from a transplant donor.

There are a few counts of this clone. This chain joins TRDV2 and TRDJ1; TRDD3 aligns across 8 bases. Germline CDR1 and CDR2: GEAIGNYY and EKD. This CDR3 has 15 residues. Trimming cost V 3 bases and J 0 bases; bases outside gene matches: 5. CDR3 DNA: TGTGCCTGTGACTCGTTGGGGGATTACACCGATAAACTCATCTTT. Encoded protein: CACDSLGDYTDKLIF.

Of note for this clone: TCRdb's listed protein matches a much larger clone and diverges from this DNA's translation at residue 3, likely through a read error; the protein shown comes from the DNA. V is TRDV2 and J is TRDJ1; 12 nucleotides match TRDD3. CDR1 and CDR2 from the germline V gene are GEAIGNYY and EKD. The CDR3 is 17 amino acids. CDR3 coding DNA: TGTGCCCGTGACGGGGTACTGGGGGATACAATGACCGATAAACTCATCTTT. It specifies CARDGVLGDTMTDKLIF.

This clone showed up many times. This same CDR3 is encoded by further DNA sequences in the sample. The chain couples TRDV2 to TRDJ1, with TRDD3 matching 8 bases. Germline assignment: CDR1 GEAIGNYY and CDR2 EKD. The J segment lost 0 bases and the V segment lost 3 bases, leaving 17 bases of the junction unmatched. The CDR3 spans 19 residues. CDR3 amino acids: CACDLVRGRGGSYTDKLIF. The CDR3 DNA sequence: TGTGCCTGTGACTTGGTTAGAGGGCGTGGGGGATCCTACACCGATAAACTCATCTTT.

As to this clone: The translation of this DNA and the TCRdb protein of a much larger clone differ at residue 4, probably owing to a read error; the protein shown here is translated from the DNA. This chain connects TRDV2 to TRDJ1; D is perhaps TRDD3 (6 bases). CDR3 size: 16 residues. The germline V gene encodes CDR1 GEAIGNYY and CDR2 EKD. CDR3 sequence (DNA): TGTGCCTGTAACACCGTGGGGGGCCGAGGCACCGATAAACTCATCTTT. It translates to CACNTVGGRGTDKLIF.

Many counts were recorded for this clone. V is TRDV2 and J is TRDJ1, with 10 bases aligning to TRDD3. The CDR3 has 14 residues. The J segment lost 2 bases and the V segment lost 4 bases, leaving 3 bases of the junction unmatched. Germline V lookup: CDR1 GEAIGNYY, CDR2 EKD. CDR3 bases: TGTGCCTGTGATTCCTGGGGGATAACCGATAAACTCATCTTT. The encoded protein is CACDSWGITDKLIF.

In this sample, this clone turned up a few times. The protein TCRdb gives is from a much larger clone and does not agree with this DNA's translation at residue 9, likely a read error; the protein shown here comes from the DNA. This chain joins TRDV2 and TRDJ1, with D possibly matching TRDD3 (5 bases). CDR1 GEAIGNYY and CDR2 EKD come from the germline V gene. Trimming stripped 1 base from V and 0 bases from J, with 17 bases between. This CDR3 region has 17 residues. DNA of the CDR3: TGTGCCTGTGACACGGTGGGAGGGGAAAGCCACACCGATAAACTCATCTTT. Translated: CACDTVGGESHTDKLIF.

This clone was counted ten times or more. A read error likely explains this, since a far larger clone differs by one base. J is TRDJ1 and V is TRDV2, with 10 bases fitting TRDD3. V lost 0 bases, J lost 0 bases, and 6 bases stayed unmatched. Germline V CDR1 and CDR2: GEAIGNYY, EKD. CDR3 length equals 17 residues. The DNA of the CDR3 is TGTGCCTGTGACACCATAGGGGGGATACGGTACACCGATAAACTCATCTTT. Translating gives CACDTIGGIRYTDKLIF.

The chain uses TRDV2 and TRDJ3; 10 bases are a match to TRDD3. V lost 3 bases and J lost 0; bases outside the gene matches: 10. This CDR3 is built from 20 residues. The germline CDR1 and CDR2 sequences are GEAIGNYY and EKD. This CDR3 reads CACDPLLGDMSSWDTRQMFF. As DNA, the CDR3 is TGTGCCTGTGACCCGCTTCTGGGGGATATGAGCTCCTGGGACACCCGACAGATGTTTTTC.

This chain joins TRDV3 and TRDJ3; perhaps TRDD3 as D (6 bases). Deletions cut 3 bases from V and 4 bases from J, with 52 bases between. The CDR3 runs to 28 residues. The germline V gene encodes CDR1 TVYSNPD and CDR2 GDNSRS (reference sequence). CDR3 nucleotide sequence: TGTGCCTTCGACAAACCGCCGGACCTACGCCCCGGAGTACTCTGGGGATCCCGGATTGATTGGGACACCCGACAGATGTTTTTC. Translated: CAFDKPPDLRPGVLWGSRIDWDTRQMFF.

This clone was counted many times. The chain recombines TRDV2 with TRDJ1; 7 bases align to TRDD3. Germline CDR1 is GEAIGNYY and CDR2 is EKD. The J segment lost 5 bases and the V segment lost 0 bases, leaving 5 bases of the junction unmatched. The CDR3 contains 14 residues. DNA of the CDR3: TGTGCCTGTGACACCGTGGGGATAGGAGATAAACTCATCTTT. This encodes CACDTVGIGDKLIF.

To note about this clone: TCRdb's protein for this DNA is that of a much larger clone and differs from the translation at residue 4, likely a read error; the protein shown is the DNA translation. The chain has TRDV2 and TRDJ3, with D possibly matching TRDD3 (6 bases). V was shortened by 5 bases and J by 0 bases, with 22 bases between the two germline ends. The germline V gene encodes CDR1 GEAIGNYY and CDR2 EKD. This CDR3 has 20 amino acids. The CDR3 DNA reads as TGTGCCTGTGGCCCAACCACCGGGGGAGATAGCTCCTGGGACACCCGACAGATGTTTTTC. Its protein is CACGPTTGGDSSWDTRQMFF.

The chain links TRDV2 to TRDJ2; tentative D call: TRDD3 (6 bases). The CDR3 runs 16 residues. The germline CDR1 and CDR2 sequences are GEAIGNYY and EKD. The germline V and J ends were trimmed by 3 bases and 3 bases, with 16 bases remaining between them. The CDR3 region is CACDPLLGGLTAQLFF. The CDR3 DNA sequence: TGTGCCTGTGACCCCCTACTGGGAGGTCTGACAGCACAACTCTTCTTT.

Concerning this clone: A read error may be the cause here, since a much bigger clone is one base away. The same CDR3 arises from other DNA sequences in this sample as well. The chain combines TRDV2 with TRDJ3, with 12 nucleotides matching TRDD3. The germline V gene has CDR1 GEAIGNYY and CDR2 EKD. The CDR3 contains 19 residues. V lost 1 base and J lost 5; bases outside the gene matches: 8. The CDR3 here is CACDTAGGYAVRDTRQMFF. CDR3 coding DNA: TGTGCCTGTGACACTGCTGGGGGATACGCGGTCCGGGACACCCGACAGATGTTTTTC.

The rearrangement joins TRDV2 to TRDJ1; TRDD3 agrees at 11 bases. CDR3 length: 18 amino acids. The junction had 16 bases not matched to a gene; V was cut back by 1 base and J by 7 bases. Germline CDR1 GEAIGNYY, CDR2 EKD. The CDR3 loop is CACDTVGLGDTLPGKLIF. As DNA, the CDR3 is TGTGCCTGTGACACGGTCGGTCTGGGGGATACACTCCCCGGTAAACTCATCTTT.

This clone has at least ten counts. A far bigger clonotype differs at one base, so this is likely a read error. At the DNA level, this CDR3 is encoded by other sequences in the same sample as well. The gene calls are TRDV2 and TRDJ3; D ambiguous. Germline lookup yields CDR1 GEAIGNYY and CDR2 EKD. The CDR3 loop spans 18 amino acids. The CDR3 loop is CACDTVAESSWDTRQMFF. In DNA, the CDR3 is TGTGCCTGCGACACCGTAGCGGAAAGCTCCTGGGACACCCGACAGATGTTTTTC.

The sample holds many counts of this clone. The chain links TRDV2 to TRDJ1; TRDD3 matches 7 bases. CDR1 is GEAIGNYY and CDR2 is EKD in the germline V gene. The CDR3 sequence is 17 residues long. V gave up 0 bases and J gave up 1 base; unmatched junction bases: 10. CDR3 sequence: CACDTILGGGSTDKLIF. In nucleotides, the CDR3 is TGTGCCTGTGACACCATTCTGGGGGGGGGGAGCACCGATAAACTCATCTTT.

A note on this clone: This is likely an artifact of a read error, given a far larger clone one base away. Other nucleotide sequences from this sample produce the same CDR3. The chain uses TRDV2 and TRDJ1; 13 bases fit TRDD3. V shed 4 bases, J shed 1 base, and the junction held 14 bases outside the gene matches. In germline, CDR1 is GEAIGNYY, CDR2 EKD. The CDR3 spans 19 residues. The CDR3 here is CACDSLLGDTKSLTDKLIF. CDR3 DNA: TGTGCCTGTGATTCCCTACTGGGGGATACGAAGTCGCTCACCGATAAACTCATCTTT.

Within the sample, this clone is medium-sized. The CDR3 sequence: CACDTVLGGGYRTDKLIF. The DNA of the CDR3 is TGTGCCTGTGACACCGTGCTTGGTGGGGGATATCGGACCGATAAACTCATCTTT. The gene calls are TRDV2 and TRDJ1; 9 bases map to TRDD3. Per germline, CDR1 GEAIGNYY and CDR2 EKD. The CDR3 extends over 18 amino acids. Losses at the gene ends were 0 bases for V and 2 bases for J; bases not matched to a gene: 12.

As regards this clone: TCRdb's listed protein matches a much larger clone and diverges from this DNA's translation at residue 5, likely through a read error; the protein shown comes from the DNA. The CDR3 DNA reads as TGTGCCTGTGACGCCGTACCCATCGTCTCCTGGGACACCCGACAGATGTTTTTC. Translation: CACDAVPIVSWDTRQMFF. The chain links TRDV2 to TRDJ3, with no clear D. Between the trimmed V and J ends, which lost 3 bases and 0 bases, there was a span of 14 bases. The CDR3 is 18 amino acids. The V gene's germline CDR1 is GEAIGNYY and CDR2 EKD.

This clone was found a few times. The sample has other DNA sequences that encode this CDR3 too. V usage is TRDV2 and J usage is TRDJ1; 13 nucleotides align to TRDD3. Germline V gives CDR1 GEAIGNYY, CDR2 EKD. This CDR3 spans 17 amino acids. V gave up 3 bases and J gave up 2 bases; unmatched junction bases: 8. The DNA for the CDR3 is TGTGCCTGTGACCCACTGGGGGATACGCGCTCTACCGATAAACTCATCTTT. This gives the protein CACDPLGDTRSTDKLIF.

This clone was seen a few times. The chain recombines TRDV2 with TRDJ1; 11 nucleotides agree with TRDD3. The CDR3 runs 16 residues. CDR1 and CDR2 (germline): GEAIGNYY, EKD. V gave up 3 bases and J gave up 0 bases; unmatched junction bases: 5. The CDR3 region is CACDPVLGDNTDKLIF. CDR3 in DNA: TGTGCCTGTGACCCAGTACTGGGGGATAACACCGATAAACTCATCTTT.

This clone was detected only a few times. This DNA's translation differs at residue 5 from TCRdb's protein, which comes from a much larger clone; a read error is likely, and the protein shown is translated from the DNA. The CDR3 sequence is CACDAAQGTYSWDTRQMFF. The CDR3 nucleotides are TGTGCCTGTGACGCCGCGCAGGGAACGTACTCCTGGGACACCCGACAGATGTTTTTC. V gene TRDV2 combines with J gene TRDJ3; D not resolved. CDR1 is GEAIGNYY and CDR2 is EKD in the germline V gene. V lost 3 bases and J lost 0, with 17 bases in between. The CDR3 covers 19 residues.

In this sample, this clone turned up a few times. A read error is possible here, since a much larger clone lies one base away. This chain links TRDV2 with TRDJ1; 12 nucleotides agree with TRDD3. This CDR3 is built from 23 residues. In germline, CDR1 is GEAIGNYY, CDR2 EKD. CDR3 sequence reads: CARDTVPNPVLGDTPRATDKLIF. Here the CDR3 DNA reads TGTGCCCGTGACACAGTTCCTAACCCTGTACTGGGGGATACTCCCCGTGCGACCGATAAACTCATCTTT.

Comments on this clone: Just one base apart from a much larger clone, this may be a read error. This sample also contains other DNA sequences that code for the same CDR3. This chain's CDR3 is CACDTLGASSWDTRQMFF. CDR3 sequence (DNA): TGTGCCTGTGACACACTCGGGGCTTCCTCCTGGGACACCCGACAGATGTTTTTT. J is TRDJ3 and V is TRDV2; possibly TRDD2 for D (6 bases). Germline V CDR1 and CDR2: GEAIGNYY, EKD. This CDR3 has 18 residues.

Turning to this clone: A read error likely explains this, since a far larger clone differs by one base. This sample also contains other DNA sequences that code for the same CDR3. The chain couples TRDV2 to TRDJ1; no clear D. The CDR3 extends over 21 amino acids. Germline V gives CDR1 GEAIGNYY, CDR2 EKD. This CDR3 is CACDTVSLLRVDGKRVPKLIF. The CDR3 coding sequence is TGTGCCTGCGACACCGTTTCTCTACTACGAGTGGACGGTAAGCGGGTACCTAAACTCATCTTT.

This clone appeared a few times. The amino acid sequence in TCRdb belongs to a much larger clone and departs from this DNA's translation at residue 3, likely a sequencing read error; the sequence shown is translated from the DNA. The gene calls are TRDV2 and TRDJ1; 7 nucleotides agree with TRDD3. The CDR3 loop spans 15 amino acids. Germline CDR1 reads GEAIGNYY; CDR2 reads EKD. In DNA, the CDR3 is TGTGCCTATGACGAGACTGGGGTCCTGGCCGATAAACTCATCTTT. Translating it yields CAYDETGVLADKLIF.

This clone was observed a few times. A much larger clone differs from this one at a single base, so this may be a read error. The chain links TRDV2 to TRDJ3, with 10 bases matching TRDD3. The CDR3 spans 21 residues. CDR1 is GEAIGNYY and CDR2 is EKD in the germline V gene. The J segment lost 5 bases and the V segment lost 0 bases, leaving 15 bases of the junction unmatched. CDR3 bases: TGTGCCTGTGACACCCTACTGGGGGATCCCCACCGCGCCCGGGACACCCGACAGATGTTTTTC. It specifies CACDTLLGDPHRARDTRQMFF.

There are many counts of this clone. Within the sample, other DNA sequences also encode this same CDR3. This chain links TRDV2 with TRDJ1, with 9 positions matching TRDD3. The CDR3 runs to 15 residues. The germline V gene has CDR1 GEAIGNYY and CDR2 EKD. Losses at the gene ends were 1 base for V and 3 bases for J; bases not matched to a gene: 5. The CDR3 loop is CACDTLGDKPDKLIF. CDR3 DNA sequence: TGTGCCTGTGACACATTGGGGGATAAGCCCGATAAACTCATCTTT.